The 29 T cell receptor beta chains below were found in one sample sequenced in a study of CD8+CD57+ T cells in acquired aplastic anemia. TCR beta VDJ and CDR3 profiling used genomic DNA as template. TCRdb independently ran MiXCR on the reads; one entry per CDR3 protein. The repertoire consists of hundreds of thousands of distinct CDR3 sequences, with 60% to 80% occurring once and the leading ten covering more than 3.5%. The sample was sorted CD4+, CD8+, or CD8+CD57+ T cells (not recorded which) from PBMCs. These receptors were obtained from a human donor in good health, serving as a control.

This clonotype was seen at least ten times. For the CDR3, the DNA is TGTGCCAGCGGCCTGGACAGGGTTTTTCAGCCCCAGCATTTT. Translating it yields CASGLDRVFQPQHF. This chain links TRBV2 with TRBJ1-5; 8 positions match TRBD1. The CDR3 has 14 amino acids. The germline V gene has CDR1 SNHLY and CDR2 FYNNEI. V gave up 8 bases and J gave up 6 bases; unmatched junction bases: 9. The full variable domain, its missing parts supplied by reference TRBV2 and TRBJ1-5, is EPEVTQTPSHQVTQMGQEVILRCVPISNHLYFYWYRQILGQKVEFLVSFYNNEISEKSEIFDDQFSVERPDGSNFTLKIRSTKLEDSAMYFCASGLDRVFQPQHFGDGTRLSIL.

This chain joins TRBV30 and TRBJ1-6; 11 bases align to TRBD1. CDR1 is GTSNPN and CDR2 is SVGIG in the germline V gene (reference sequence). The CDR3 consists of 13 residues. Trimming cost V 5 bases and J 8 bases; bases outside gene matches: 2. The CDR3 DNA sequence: TGTGCCTGGGGACAGGGGGCGTATTCACCCCTCCACTTT. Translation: CAWGQGAYSPLHF.

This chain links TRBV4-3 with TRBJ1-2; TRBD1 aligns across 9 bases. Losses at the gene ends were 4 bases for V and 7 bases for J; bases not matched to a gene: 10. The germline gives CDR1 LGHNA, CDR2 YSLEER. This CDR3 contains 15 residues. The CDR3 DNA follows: TGCGCCAGCAGCCTAGGGACCGGGACAGGGTTTGGCTACACCTTC. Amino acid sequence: CASSLGTGTGFGYTF.

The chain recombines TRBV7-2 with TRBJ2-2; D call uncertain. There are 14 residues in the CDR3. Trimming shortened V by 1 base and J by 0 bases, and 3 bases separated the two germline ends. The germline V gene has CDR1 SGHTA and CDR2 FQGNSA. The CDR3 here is CASSLVSNTGELFF. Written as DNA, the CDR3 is TGTGCCAGCAGCTTAGTTTCGAACACCGGGGAGCTGTTTTTT.

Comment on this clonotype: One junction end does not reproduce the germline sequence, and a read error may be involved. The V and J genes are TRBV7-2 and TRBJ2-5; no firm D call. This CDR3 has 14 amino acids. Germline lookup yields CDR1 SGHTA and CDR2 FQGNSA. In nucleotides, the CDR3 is TGTGCCAGCAGCTCCCGGATGGGGTTGCCGCAGTATTTTTTC. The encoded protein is CASSSRMGLPQYFF.

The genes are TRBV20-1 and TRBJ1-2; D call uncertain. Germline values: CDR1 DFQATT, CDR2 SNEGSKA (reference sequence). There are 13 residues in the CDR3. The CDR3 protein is CSVADKYIYGYTF. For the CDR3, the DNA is TGCAGCGTTGCCGACAAGTACATCTATGGCTACACCTTC.

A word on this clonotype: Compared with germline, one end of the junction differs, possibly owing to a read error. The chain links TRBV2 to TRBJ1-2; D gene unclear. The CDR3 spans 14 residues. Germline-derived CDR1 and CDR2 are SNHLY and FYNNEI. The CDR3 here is CASTEERTYNEQIF. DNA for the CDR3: TGTGCCAGCACGGAGGAGCGGACGTACAATGAGCAGATCTTC.

CDR3 in amino acids: CASTTDSFGNTIYF. The CDR3 DNA sequence: TGTGCCAGCACCACCGACAGCTTTGGAAACACCATATATTTT. This chain uses TRBV10-3 with TRBJ1-3, with D possibly being TRBD1 (5 bases). Germline CDR1 reads ENHRY; CDR2 reads SYGVKD. V was cut by 10 bases and J by 3 bases, with 16 bases left in between. The CDR3 covers 14 residues.

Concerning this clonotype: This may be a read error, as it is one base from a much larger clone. CDR3 sequence reads: CASSQDVGTGITNTEAFF. Here the CDR3 DNA reads TGCGCCAGCAGCCAAGACGTAGGGACAGGGATCACGAACACTGAAGCTTTCTTT. The J gene is TRBJ1-1, the V gene TRBV7-3; 9 bases are a match to TRBD1. The CDR3 extends over 18 amino acids. CDR1 and CDR2 from the germline V gene are SGHTA and FQGTGA.

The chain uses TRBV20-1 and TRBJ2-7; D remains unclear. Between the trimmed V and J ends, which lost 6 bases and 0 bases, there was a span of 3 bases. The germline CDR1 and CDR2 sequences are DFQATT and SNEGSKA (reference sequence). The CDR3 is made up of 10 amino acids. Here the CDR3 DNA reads TGCAGTGCCACCTCCTACGAGCAGTACTTC. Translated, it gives CSATSYEQYF.

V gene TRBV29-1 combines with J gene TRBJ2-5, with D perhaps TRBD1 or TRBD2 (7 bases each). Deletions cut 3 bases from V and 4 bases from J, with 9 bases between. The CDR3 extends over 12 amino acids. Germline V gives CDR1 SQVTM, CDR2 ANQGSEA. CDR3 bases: TGCAGCGTTGACAGGGGGGGAGAGACCCAGTACTTC. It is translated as CSVDRGGETQYF.

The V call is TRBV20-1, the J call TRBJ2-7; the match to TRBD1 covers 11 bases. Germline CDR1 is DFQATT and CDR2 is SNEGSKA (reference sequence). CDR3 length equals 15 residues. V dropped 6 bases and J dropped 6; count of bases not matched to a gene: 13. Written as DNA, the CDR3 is TGCAGTGCGACTCCCAGGACAGGGGGCTCTTGCGAGCAGTACTTC. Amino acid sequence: CSATPRTGGSCEQYF.

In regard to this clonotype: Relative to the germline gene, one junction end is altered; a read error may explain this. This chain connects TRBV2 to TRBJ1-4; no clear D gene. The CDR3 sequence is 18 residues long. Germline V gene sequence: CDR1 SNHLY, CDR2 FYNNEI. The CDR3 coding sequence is TGTGCCAGCAAGGAAGCGCCCCATCCCCCAGATGCTAATGAAACACTGTTTTTT. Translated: CASKEAPHPPDANETLFF.

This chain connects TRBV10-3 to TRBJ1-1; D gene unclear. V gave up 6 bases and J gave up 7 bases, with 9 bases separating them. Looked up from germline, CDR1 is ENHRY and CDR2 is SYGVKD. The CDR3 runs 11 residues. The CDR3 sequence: CAISRGDEAFF. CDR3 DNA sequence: TGTGCCATCAGCCGGGGAGATGAAGCTTTCTTT.

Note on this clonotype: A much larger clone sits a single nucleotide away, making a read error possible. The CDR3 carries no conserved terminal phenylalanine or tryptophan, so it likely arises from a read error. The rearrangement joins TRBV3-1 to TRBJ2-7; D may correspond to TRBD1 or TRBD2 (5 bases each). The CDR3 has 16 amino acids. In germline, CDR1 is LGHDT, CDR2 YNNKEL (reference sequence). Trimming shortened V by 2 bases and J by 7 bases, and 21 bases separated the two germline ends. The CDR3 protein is CASSQHPGLIYREQYS. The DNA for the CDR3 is TGTGCCAGCAGCCAACATCCTGGACTGATCTACAGGGAGCAGTACTCC.

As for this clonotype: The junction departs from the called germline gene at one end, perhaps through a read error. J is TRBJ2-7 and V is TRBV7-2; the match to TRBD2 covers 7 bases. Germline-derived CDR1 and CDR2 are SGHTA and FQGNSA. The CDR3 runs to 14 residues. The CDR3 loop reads CASSQGEGVRAVLF. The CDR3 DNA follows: TGTGCCAGCAGCCAAGGGGAGGGAGTACGAGCAGTACTTTTC.

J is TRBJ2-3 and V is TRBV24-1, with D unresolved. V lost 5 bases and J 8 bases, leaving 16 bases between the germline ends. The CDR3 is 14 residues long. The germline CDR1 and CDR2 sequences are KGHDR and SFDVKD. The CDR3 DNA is TGTGCCACCAGTGCGACCGGCGGAGTCGTTACGCAGTATTTT. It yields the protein CATSATGGVVTQYF.

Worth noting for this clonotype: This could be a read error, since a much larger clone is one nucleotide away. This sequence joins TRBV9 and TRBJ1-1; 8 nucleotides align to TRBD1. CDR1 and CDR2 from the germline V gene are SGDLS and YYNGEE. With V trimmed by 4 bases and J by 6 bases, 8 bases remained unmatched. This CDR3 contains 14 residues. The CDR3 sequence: CASSSGGQVSEAFF. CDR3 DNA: TGTGCCAGCAGCTCAGGGGGCCAGGTTTCTGAAGCTTTCTTT.

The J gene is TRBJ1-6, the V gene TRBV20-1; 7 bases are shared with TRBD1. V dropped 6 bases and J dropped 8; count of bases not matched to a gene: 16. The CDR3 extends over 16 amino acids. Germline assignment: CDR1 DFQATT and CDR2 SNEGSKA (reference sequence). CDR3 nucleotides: TGCAGTGCCAGCAGGGGGGCAGGGGGACACGATTCACCCCTCCACTTT. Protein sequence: CSASRGAGGHDSPLHF.

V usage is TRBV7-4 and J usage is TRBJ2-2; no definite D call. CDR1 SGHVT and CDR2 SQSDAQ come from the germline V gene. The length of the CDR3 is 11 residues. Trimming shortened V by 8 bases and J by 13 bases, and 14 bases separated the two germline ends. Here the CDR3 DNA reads TGTGCCAGCGGGCGAACCGGGCCGCTGTTTTTT. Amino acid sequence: CASGRTGPLFF.

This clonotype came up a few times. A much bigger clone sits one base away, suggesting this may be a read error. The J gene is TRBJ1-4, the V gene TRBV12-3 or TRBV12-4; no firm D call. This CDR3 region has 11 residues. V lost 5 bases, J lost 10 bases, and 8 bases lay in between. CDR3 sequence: CASSELGKLFF. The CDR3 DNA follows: TGTGCCAGCAGTGAACTGGGAAAACTGTTTTTT.

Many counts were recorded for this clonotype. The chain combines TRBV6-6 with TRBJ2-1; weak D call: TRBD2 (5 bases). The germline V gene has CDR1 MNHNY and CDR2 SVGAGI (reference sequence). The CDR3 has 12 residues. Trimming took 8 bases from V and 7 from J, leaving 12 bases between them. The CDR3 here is CASGSSGNEQFF. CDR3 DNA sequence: TGTGCCAGCGGTTCCTCGGGAAATGAGCAGTTCTTC.

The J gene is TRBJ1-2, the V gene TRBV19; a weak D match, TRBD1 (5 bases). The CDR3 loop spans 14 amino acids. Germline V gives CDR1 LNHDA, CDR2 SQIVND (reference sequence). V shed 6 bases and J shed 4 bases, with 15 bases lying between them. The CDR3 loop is CASRERQPPYGYTF. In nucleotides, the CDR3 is TGTGCCAGTAGGGAAAGACAGCCGCCCTATGGCTACACCTTC.

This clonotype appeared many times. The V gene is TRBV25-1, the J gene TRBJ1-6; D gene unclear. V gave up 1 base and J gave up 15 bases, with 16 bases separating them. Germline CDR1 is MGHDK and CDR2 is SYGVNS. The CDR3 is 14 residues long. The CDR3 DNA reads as TGTGCCAGCAGTGAATTTGGCGGAGCTTCAGTCCTCCACTTT. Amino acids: CASSEFGGASVLHF.

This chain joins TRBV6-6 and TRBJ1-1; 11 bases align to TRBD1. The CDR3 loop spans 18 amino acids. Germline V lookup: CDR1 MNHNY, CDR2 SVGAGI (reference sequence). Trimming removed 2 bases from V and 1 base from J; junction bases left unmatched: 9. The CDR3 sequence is CASSYRIPGQGENTEAFF. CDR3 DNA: TGTGCCAGCAGTTACCGAATACCGGGACAGGGGGAGAACACTGAAGCTTTCTTT.

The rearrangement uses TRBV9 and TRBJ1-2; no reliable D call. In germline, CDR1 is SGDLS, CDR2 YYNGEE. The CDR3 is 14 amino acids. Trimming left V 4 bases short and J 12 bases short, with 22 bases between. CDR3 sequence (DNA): TGTGCCAGCAGCCATGGTCCCGTAATCGGTGCCCACACCTTC. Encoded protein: CASSHGPVIGAHTF.

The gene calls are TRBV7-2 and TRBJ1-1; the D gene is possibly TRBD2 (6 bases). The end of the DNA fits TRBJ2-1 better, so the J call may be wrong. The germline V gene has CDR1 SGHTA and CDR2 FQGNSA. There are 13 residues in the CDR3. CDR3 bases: TGTGCCAGCAGCCGAGCGGGCAGAACTGAGCAGTTCTTC. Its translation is CASSRAGRTEQFF.

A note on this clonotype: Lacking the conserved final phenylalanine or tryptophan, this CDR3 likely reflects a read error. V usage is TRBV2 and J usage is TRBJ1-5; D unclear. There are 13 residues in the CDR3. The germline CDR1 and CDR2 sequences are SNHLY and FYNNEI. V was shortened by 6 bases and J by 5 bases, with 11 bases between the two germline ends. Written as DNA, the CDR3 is TGTGCCAGCAGCTTGACGACCGATCAGCCCCAGCATCTG. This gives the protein CASSLTTDQPQHL.

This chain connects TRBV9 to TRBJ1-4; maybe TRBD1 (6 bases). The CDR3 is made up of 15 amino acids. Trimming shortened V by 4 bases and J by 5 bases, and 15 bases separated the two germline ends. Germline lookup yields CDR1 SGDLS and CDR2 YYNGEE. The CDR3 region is CASSKHHTGNEKLFF. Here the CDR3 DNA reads TGTGCCAGCAGCAAACATCACACAGGGAATGAAAAACTGTTTTTT.